Listed below are T cell receptor beta chains from one sample, sequenced in a study of blood T cell repertoires in COVID-19. The assay was immunoSEQ multiplex PCR, and TCRdb's table has in-frame clones only and misses some. The table lists 160,000 or so clones, roughly 93% of them singletons. Sequenced: peripheral blood. The receptors here all came from a man younger than 35 with acute or convalescent COVID-19. The conserved cysteine and the conserved F or W are not part of the CDR3 here. The order of the fields is V gene, J gene, CDR3 protein.

TRBV7-2	TRBJ1-5	ASSVRQGTQPQH
TRBV6-5	TRBJ2-7	ASSYEGASSYEQY
TRBV13	TRBJ1-4	ASRGRVNEKLF
TRBV24-1	TRBJ2-3	ATSDSNLAGPTDTQY
TRBV29-1	TRBJ1-4	SVKTGIDEKLF
TRBV7-8	TRBJ1-5	ASSSTSGSDFQPQH
TRBV29-1	TRBJ1-2	SVEGGQGRGYGYT
TRBV18	TRBJ1-3	ASSSLTGVPFGGNTIY
TRBV5-4	TRBJ1-5	ASSFGGSGDQPQH
TRBV5-1	TRBJ1-2	ASSAGTGTLLYGYT
TRBV11-3	TRBJ1-1	ASSLGRNTEAF
TRBV7-9	TRBJ1-1	ASSLVRANTEAF
TRBV27	TRBJ2-1	GREERGYNEQF
TRBV30	TRBJ1-3	AWSVRGARGNTIY
TRBV28	TRBJ1-1	ASSLYAVGNTEAF
TRBV9	TRBJ1-1	ASSVDVGVTEAF
TRBV29-1	TRBJ1-1	SVEGKGAAF
TRBV6-1	TRBJ2-3	ASSEGQGADTQY
TRBV5-1	TRBJ1-6	ASSPTWSSYNSPLH
TRBV5-1	TRBJ2-3	ASSPGGLSTDTQY
TRBV5-1	TRBJ1-3	ASSFGGGGNTIY
TRBV18	TRBJ1-1	ASSRGGNRGGTEAF
TRBV29-1	TRBJ1-2	SVATIRGGYT
TRBV13	TRBJ2-7	ASSLGRGGYYEQY
TRBV11-2	TRBJ2-7	ASSLKARQRSSDSYEQY
TRBV9	TRBJ2-3	ASSVGGGLYTDTQY
TRBV6-5	TRBJ1-1	ASRWTAMNTEAF
TRBV13	TRBJ2-1	ASSLYGPGDNEQF
TRBV7-8	TRBJ1-2	ASSRGGGNGYT
TRBV25-1	TRBJ1-4	ASSEYEWGTGDEKLF
TRBV4-1	TRBJ2-3	ASSLSGASTDTQY
TRBV4-1	TRBJ1-3	ASSQSRVAGALLVENTIY
TRBV3-1/TRBV3-2	TRBJ2-5	ASSEGTAREETQY
TRBV7-9	TRBJ1-2	ASSPPGQDYGYT
TRBV10-2	TRBJ2-3	ASSESREDTQY
TRBV7-9	TRBJ1-2	ASRLDSNYGYT
TRBV27	TRBJ2-1	ASSPMGPTGMTEQF
TRBV2	TRBJ2-3	ASTSTDTQY
TRBV27	TRBJ1-1	ASIVDRGLVGTEAF
TRBV7-2	TRBJ1-6	ASSRDRGLSYNSPLH
TRBV10-2	TRBJ2-3	ATRDWDPTDTQY
TRBV7-9	TRBJ1-1	ASGEQGTTEAF
TRBV19	TRBJ2-3	ASRDRVGTDTQY
TRBV10-3	TRBJ1-2	AISAYRQGHYGYT
TRBV5-1	TRBJ1-1	ASSSGVGTEAF
TRBV19	TRBJ1-4	ASSIGGANEKLF
TRBV5-1	TRBJ1-2	ASSLDQGGDGYT
TRBV2	TRBJ1-1	ASRRTGRYTEAF
TRBV6-4	TRBJ1-5	ASSASWGDQPQH
TRBV18	TRBJ1-5	ASSPGARGTSNQPQH
TRBV4-2	TRBJ2-5	ASSQEGLTPKEETQY
TRBV5-1	TRBJ2-1	ASSSILAGGRYNEQF
TRBV24-1	TRBJ2-5	ATSDHIADQETQY
TRBV7-8	TRBJ2-7	ASSLLRGHAEQY